The 2 T cell receptor beta chains listed next were all sequenced from one sample in a study of CD8 T cells in Susac syndrome. With random hexamers, reverse transcription was performed on about 0.45 to 1 ug of RNA. TCRdb ran MiXCR on the immunoSEQ multiplex PCR reads and lists one entry per CDR3 protein. Of some 300,000 distinct CDR3 sequences in the sample, 89% were seen once. The sample consisted of CD8+ T cells from PBMCs. The receptors come from a human donor with multiple sclerosis.

The rearrangement joins TRBV5-1 to TRBJ2-5; unclear D gene. The germline V gene encodes CDR1 SGHRS and CDR2 YFSETQ. Trimming removed 1 base at V and 0 bases at J, with 10 bases between. This CDR3 has 15 amino acids. The CDR3 region is CASSLSVGYQETQYF. The CDR3 region has the DNA TGCGCCAGCAGCTTGTCTGTGGGATACCAAGAGACCCAGTACTTC.

This clonotype has a single count. The J gene is TRBJ2-1, the V gene TRBV12-3 or TRBV12-4, with 7 bases lining up with TRBD2. The CDR3 extends over 14 amino acids. J gave up 7 bases and V 6 bases, and 9 bases lay outside the gene matches. The CDR3 coding sequence is TGTGCCAGCAGCCAGCGGGATGGGGGGAATGAGCAGTTCTTC. Translation gives CASSQRDGGNEQFF.